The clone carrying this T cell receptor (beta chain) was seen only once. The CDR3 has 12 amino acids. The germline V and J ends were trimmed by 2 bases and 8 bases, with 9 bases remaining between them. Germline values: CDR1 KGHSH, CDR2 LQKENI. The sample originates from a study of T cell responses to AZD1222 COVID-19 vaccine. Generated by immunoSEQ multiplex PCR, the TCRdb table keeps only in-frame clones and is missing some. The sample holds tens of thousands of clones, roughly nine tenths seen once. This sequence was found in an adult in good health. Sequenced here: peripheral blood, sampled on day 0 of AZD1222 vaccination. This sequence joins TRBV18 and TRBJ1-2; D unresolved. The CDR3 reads CASSPSRTGYTF. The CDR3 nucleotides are TGTGCCAGCTCACCATCCAGGACCGGCTACACCTTC.